The 18 T cell receptor beta chains below were found in one sample sequenced in a study of blood T cell repertoires in COVID-19. The assay was immunoSEQ multiplex PCR, and TCRdb's table has in-frame clones only and misses some. The data hold some 190,000 clones, with around 88% observed a single time. The specimen sequenced was peripheral blood. These receptors were collected from a man aged 18-30 years with active or convalescent COVID-19.

The chain recombines TRBV27 with TRBJ2-3; D is perhaps TRBD2 (5 bases). CDR1 and CDR2 from the germline V gene are MNHEY and SMNVEV (reference sequence). CDR3 size: 15 residues. V was shortened by 2 bases and J by 1 base, with 10 bases between the two germline ends. The CDR3 sequence is CASSLGVSGTDTQYF. The DNA of the CDR3 is TGTGCCAGCAGTTTAGGGGTTAGCGGCACAGATACGCAGTATTTT.

The rearrangement links TRBV10-1 to TRBJ1-1; a possible D gene is TRBD1 (6 bases). The CDR3 is 12 amino acids. V lost 6 bases and J lost 10, with 15 bases in between. From germline, CDR1 is WNHNN and CDR2 SYGVQD (reference sequence). Here the CDR3 DNA reads TGCGCCAGCAGCAACCGGGACATGGGAGCTTTCTTT. Its protein product is CASSNRDMGAFF.

This chain connects TRBV4-1 to TRBJ1-2; D is unclear. V lost 0 bases and J lost 6, with 14 bases in between. The CDR3 totals 15 residues. CDR1 MGHRA and CDR2 YSYEKL come from the germline V gene. CDR3 sequence reads: CASSQDVSNRHGYTF. The CDR3 DNA follows: TGCGCCAGCAGCCAAGATGTCAGTAACCGCCATGGCTACACCTTC.

CDR3 DNA: TGTGCCTGGAGCCCCCCGGGGGGCGGGAGGGCCGGTGAGCAGTTCTTC. Residues: CAWSPPGGGRAGEQFF. The V call is TRBV30, the J call TRBJ2-1; 9 nucleotides agree with TRBD2. CDR1 GTSNPN and CDR2 SVGIG come from the germline V gene (reference sequence). Germline trimming cut 3 bases from V and 9 bases from J; bases unmatched to any gene: 15. The CDR3 has 16 amino acids.

The rearrangement joins TRBV18 to TRBJ2-1; D unclear. Germline CDR1 is KGHSH and CDR2 is LQKENI. Between the trimmed V and J ends, which lost 2 bases and 9 bases, there was a span of 5 bases. This CDR3 has 11 residues. CDR3 sequence reads: CASSPEFEQFF. The CDR3 bases are TGTGCCAGCTCACCAGAGTTTGAGCAGTTCTTC.

The rearrangement links TRBV28 to TRBJ1-5; no firm D call. V lost 5 bases to trimming and J lost 2 bases, with 7 bases between them. CDR1 is MDHEN, CDR2 SYDVKM, per germline. The CDR3 covers 13 residues. The CDR3 DNA reads TGTGCCAGCAGTCAGCAGGGCAATCAGCCCCAGCATTTT. Translated: CASSQQGNQPQHF.

In nucleotides, the CDR3 is TGCAGTGCCACAACTAATGAAAAACTGTTTTTT. Protein: CSATTNEKLFF. The chain joins TRBV20-1 to TRBJ1-4; D uncertain. The CDR3 extends over 11 amino acids. Trimming took off 6 bases at V and 0 bases at J, with 2 bases between the two ends. Germline CDR1 and CDR2: DFQATT and SNEGSKA (reference sequence).

The V gene is TRBV9, the J gene TRBJ2-1; no clear D gene. Germline CDR1 SGDLS, CDR2 YYNGEE. Between the trimmed V and J ends, which lost 0 bases and 6 bases, there was a span of 4 bases. The CDR3 consists of 12 residues. The CDR3 sequence: CASSVAVNEQFF. CDR3 bases: TGTGCCAGCAGCGTAGCGGTCAATGAGCAGTTCTTC.

This chain links TRBV29-1 with TRBJ2-3; D perhaps matches TRBD1 (6 bases). The germline gives CDR1 SQVTM, CDR2 ANQGSEA. The CDR3 totals 14 residues. V was clipped by 5 bases and J by 4 bases, with 16 bases between them. The chain's CDR3 is CSVKRAQGADTQYF. CDR3 in DNA: TGCAGCGTTAAGAGGGCACAGGGTGCAGATACGCAGTATTTT.

The chain uses TRBV23-1 and TRBJ2-3; the match to TRBD2 covers 7 bases. TRBV23-1 is an ORF, with its function uncertain. This CDR3 has 15 amino acids. V lost 7 bases, J lost 5 bases, and 12 bases stayed unmatched. This CDR3 reads CASKWRRESGDTQYF. The CDR3 coding sequence is TGCGCCAGCAAGTGGAGGCGGGAGTCAGGAGATACGCAGTATTTT.

This clone was found a few times. The chain employs TRBV4-2 and TRBJ1-1; D gene uncertain. The ends were cut back, 1 base at V and 0 bases at J, with 9 bases in the middle. CDR1 is LGHNA and CDR2 is YNFKEQ in the germline V gene. This CDR3 comprises 15 residues. CDR3 amino acids: CASSQVSGMNTEAFF. DNA for the CDR3: TGTGCCAGCAGCCAAGTATCAGGCATGAACACTGAAGCTTTCTTT.

The chain couples TRBV24-1 to TRBJ2-3; maybe TRBD2 (5 bases). Germline CDR1 KGHDR, CDR2 SFDVKD. V was cut by 1 base and J by 1 base, with 5 bases left in between. The CDR3 extends over 14 amino acids. CDR3 amino acids: CATSDFGGTDTQYF. The DNA of the CDR3 is TGTGCCACCAGTGATTTCGGGGGCACAGATACGCAGTATTTT.

The chain couples TRBV12-5 to TRBJ1-5; D remains unclear. The germline V gene has CDR1 LGHNT and CDR2 FRNRAP. The CDR3 length is 14 residues. V was pared by 7 bases and J by 0 bases, with 10 bases between. The CDR3 loop reads CASATINSNQPQHF. CDR3 in DNA: TGTGCTAGTGCCACAATTAATAGCAATCAGCCCCAGCATTTT.

This chain links TRBV10-3 with TRBJ1-5; 9 nucleotides agree with TRBD1. The V and J ends lost 2 bases and 1 base, in that order; junction bases with no gene match: 0. CDR1 is ENHRY and CDR2 is SYGVKD in the germline V gene. There are 15 residues in the CDR3. CDR3 residues: CAISEGQGSNQPQHF. CDR3 in DNA: TGTGCCATCAGTGAGGGACAGGGGAGCAATCAGCCCCAGCATTTT.

The V gene is TRBV3-1 (or the pseudogene TRBV3-2), the J gene TRBJ2-1, with 11 bases fitting TRBD2. CDR1 is LGHDT and CDR2 is YNNKEL in the germline V gene (reference sequence). This CDR3 is 17 amino acids long. V shed 7 bases, J shed 5 bases, and the junction held 13 bases outside the gene matches. The CDR3 spells CASTPGLADNYDNEQFF. The CDR3 DNA reads as TGTGCCAGCACACCGGGACTAGCGGATAACTATGACAATGAGCAGTTCTTC.

CDR3 residues: CASSQDSHGRMYEQYF. The DNA for the CDR3 is TGCGCCAGCAGCCAAGACTCGCACGGGAGAATGTACGAGCAGTACTTC. The chain is built from TRBV4-1 and TRBJ2-7, with a tentative D call TRBD2 (6 bases). Trimming shortened V by 0 bases and J by 4 bases, and 16 bases separated the two germline ends. This CDR3 comprises 16 residues. In germline, CDR1 is MGHRA, CDR2 YSYEKL.

The V call is TRBV12-3 or TRBV12-4, the J call TRBJ2-7; TRBD2 aligns across 7 bases. J gave up 7 bases and V 6 bases, and 3 bases lay outside the gene matches. This CDR3 spans 11 amino acids. As DNA, the CDR3 is TGTGCCAGCAGGTATAGCGGGGAGCAGTACTTC. Translated: CASRYSGEQYF.

The chain combines TRBV7-8 with TRBJ1-1; D is unresolved. The germline V and J ends were trimmed by 4 bases and 0 bases, with 9 bases remaining between them. The CDR3 contains 14 residues. Germline V lookup: CDR1 SGHVS, CDR2 FQNEAQ. CDR3 amino acids: CASSSIDMNTEAFF. The CDR3 nucleotides read TGTGCCAGCAGCTCCATCGACATGAACACTGAAGCTTTCTTT.